The 26 T cell receptor beta chains below all came from one sample that was sequenced in a study of blood T cells in healthy people across ages. PCR was performed a second time for roughly 7 to 11 cycles using a sample-barcoded 5' primer and a J-beta primer mix. TCRdb used MiXCR to reprocess the 5' RACE reads, holding one entry per CDR3 protein. The sample holds 450,000 to 700,000 distinct CDR3 sequences, roughly a quarter seen once. The sample taken for sequencing was blood. Every receptor here comes from a woman in her seventies in good health.

This rearrangement joins TRBV6-5 to TRBJ1-5, with 11 bases that match TRBD1. Germline-derived CDR1 and CDR2 are MNHEY and SVGAGI. This CDR3 region has 15 residues. With V trimmed by 6 bases and J by 4 bases, 5 bases remained unmatched. This chain's CDR3 is CASRTGTGGNQPQHF. For the CDR3, the DNA is TGTGCCAGCAGGACCGGGACAGGGGGAAATCAGCCCCAGCATTTT.

This chain links TRBV11-3 with TRBJ2-7; a possible D gene is TRBD1 (6 bases). CDR1 is SGHNT and CDR2 is YENEEA in the germline V gene. The CDR3 has 16 residues. Trimming took 0 bases from V and 3 from J, leaving 15 bases between them. The DNA of the CDR3 is TGTGCCAGCAGCTTAGAGTCAGGGACACTTTTCTACGAGCAGTACTTC. It yields the protein CASSLESGTLFYEQYF.

V and J are TRBV7-2 and TRBJ2-2, with D maybe TRBD2 (7 bases). CDR1 is SGHTA, CDR2 FQGNSA, per germline. This CDR3 region has 16 residues. Trimming cost V 2 bases and J 8 bases, with 18 bases left between them. The CDR3 loop reads CASSLSGGGGLGELFF. For the CDR3, the DNA is TGTGCCAGCAGCTTATCGGGTGGCGGGGGCCTTGGGGAGCTGTTTTTT.

The chain has TRBV12-3 or TRBV12-4 and TRBJ2-5; D possibly corresponds to TRBD2 (5 bases). Near its end, the DNA agrees better with TRBJ2-1, so the J call may be wrong. The CDR3 sequence is 15 residues long. This CDR3 reads CASTGLIQWNNEQFF. The CDR3 DNA sequence: TGTGCCAGCACCGGACTTATACAGTGGAACAATGAGCAGTTCTTC.

This clonotype was recorded a few times. The chain has TRBV20-1 and TRBJ1-4; D call uncertain. Trimming removed 1 base at V and 6 bases at J, with 15 bases between. Per the germline V gene, CDR1 is DFQATT and CDR2 is SNEGSKA (reference sequence). There are 15 residues in the CDR3. CDR3 in amino acids: CSARAEGRLDEKLFF. In nucleotides, the CDR3 is TGCAGTGCTAGAGCCGAAGGACGGCTTGATGAAAAACTGTTTTTT.

The gene calls are TRBV5-1 and TRBJ2-1; TRBD2 matches 7 bases. TRBJ2-5 explains the end of the DNA better; the J call may be wrong. Germline CDR1 reads SGHRS; CDR2 reads YFSETQ. CDR3 length: 16 residues. This CDR3 is CASSLGSGDVGETQYF. The CDR3 DNA reads as TGCGCCAGCAGCTTGGGGAGCGGGGACGTAGGAGAGACCCAGTACTTC.

The chain couples TRBV7-2 to TRBJ2-3; 11 bases map to TRBD1. Germline V gene lookup returns CDR1 SGHTA and CDR2 FQGNSA. This CDR3 comprises 13 residues. V gave up 11 bases and J gave up 4 bases; unmatched junction bases: 5. CDR3 bases: TGTGCCGATACGGGACAGGGGGCAGATACGCAGTATTTT. Protein: CADTGQGADTQYF. The whole variable domain, remainder taken from reference TRBV7-2 and TRBJ2-3, is GAGVSQSPSNKVTEKGKDVELRCDPISGHTALYWYRQSLGQGLEFLIYFQGNSAPDKSGLPSDRFSAERTGGSVSTLTIQRTQQEDSAVYLCADTGQGADTQYFGPGTRLTVL.

The rearrangement uses TRBV10-3 and TRBJ2-6; perhaps TRBD1 as D (6 bases). The CDR3 contains 15 residues. V was cut by 9 bases and J by 0 bases, with 12 bases left in between. Germline-derived CDR1 and CDR2 are ENHRY and SYGVKD. CDR3: CAIATGTSGANVLTF. As DNA, the CDR3 is TGTGCCATAGCGACAGGTACCTCTGGGGCCAACGTCCTGACTTTC.

This clonotype was seen more than once but under ten times. V and J are TRBV29-1 and TRBJ1-2; possibly TRBD1 for D (5 bases). CDR1 is SQVTM and CDR2 is ANQGSEA in the germline V gene. The ends were cut back, 4 bases at V and 8 bases at J, with 17 bases in the middle. The CDR3 has 13 residues. The CDR3 spells CSVGVWGLEGYTF. CDR3 nucleotides: TGCAGCGTTGGGGTGTGGGGGTTGGAAGGCTACACCTTC.

This clonotype was seen a handful of times. The rearrangement links TRBV7-9 to TRBJ2-3; D might be TRBD2 (5 bases). The CDR3 has 15 residues. Germline assignment: CDR1 SEHNR and CDR2 FQNEAQ (reference sequence). Trimming removed 6 bases from V and 0 bases from J, with 13 bases in between. The CDR3 DNA follows: TGTGCCAGCAGAGCTACGGGCGGGAGCACAGATACGCAGTATTTT. Encoded protein: CASRATGGSTDTQYF. The full variable domain, with the rest looked up from reference TRBV7-9 and TRBJ2-3, is DTGVSQNPRHKITKRGQNVTFRCDPISEHNRLYWYRQTLGQGPEFLTYFQNEAQLEKSRLLSDRFSAERPKGSFSTLEIQRTEQGDSAMYLCASRATGGSTDTQYFGPGTRLTVL.

There are a few counts of this clonotype. Here the CDR3 reads CAWSGGTIYNEQFF. The CDR3 DNA is TGTGCCTGGAGTGGGGGGACTATCTACAATGAGCAGTTCTTC. The V and J genes are TRBV30 and TRBJ2-5; 7 bases match TRBD2. Near its end, the DNA agrees better with TRBJ2-1, so the J call may be wrong. This CDR3 contains 14 residues. Germline assignment: CDR1 GTSNPN and CDR2 SVGIG (reference sequence).

The chain carries TRBV12-3 or TRBV12-4 and TRBJ1-2; no clear D. This CDR3 contains 13 residues. Trimming stripped 6 bases from V and 3 bases from J, with 11 bases between. CDR3 nucleotide sequence: TGTGCCAGCAGGACCGGACGGCACTATGGCTACACCTTC. Its protein is CASRTGRHYGYTF.

This clonotype came up a few times. The chain has TRBV4-3 and TRBJ2-7; tentatively, D is TRBD2 (5 bases). Germline V gives CDR1 LGHNA, CDR2 YSLEER. This CDR3 contains 16 residues. Trimming cost V 4 bases and J 0 bases, with 16 bases left between them. Here the CDR3 DNA reads TGCGCCAGCAGCCGGACTTCGGCGGAGAGCTCCTACGAGCAGTACTTC. Translated: CASSRTSAESSYEQYF.

This clonotype has only a few counts. The J gene is TRBJ1-1, the V gene TRBV28; D gene uncertain. Germline lookup yields CDR1 MDHEN and CDR2 SYDVKM. The CDR3 covers 11 residues. Deletions cut 1 base from V and 10 bases from J, with 7 bases between. CDR3 protein: CASSLSLIAFF. In DNA form, the CDR3 reads TGTGCCAGCAGTTTATCTCTGATAGCTTTCTTT.

The chain combines TRBV12-3 or TRBV12-4 with TRBJ2-5, with D maybe TRBD2 (5 bases). Trimming shortened V by 5 bases and J by 11 bases, and 15 bases separated the two germline ends. CDR3 length: 12 amino acids. The CDR3 protein is CASSLRAAVQYF. Written as DNA, the CDR3 is TGTGCCAGCAGTCTGAGGGCGGCGGTGCAGTACTTC.

The gene calls are TRBV6-1 and TRBJ2-1, with D tentatively TRBD2 (5 bases). The J call is uncertain, as TRBJ2-5 better fits the DNA end. The V gene's germline CDR1 is MNHNS and CDR2 SASEGT. The CDR3 is made up of 14 amino acids. The CDR3 reads CASSKLGRQETQYF. Here the CDR3 DNA reads TGTGCCAGCAGTAAACTAGGGCGACAAGAGACCCAGTACTTC.

The table lists this clonotype with a few counts. This sequence joins TRBV6-6 and TRBJ2-1; perhaps TRBD2 as D (6 bases). There are 14 residues in the CDR3. The germline gives CDR1 MNHNY, CDR2 SVGAGI (reference sequence). V was trimmed by 6 bases and J by 2 bases, leaving 11 bases between them. The CDR3 coding sequence is TGTGCCAGCAGGCGGGATCCGACCTACAATGAGCAGTTCTTC. This codes for CASRRDPTYNEQFF.

This clonotype was recorded once. The chain has TRBV4-1 and TRBJ2-5; no reliable D call. This CDR3 region has 14 residues. The germline V gene encodes CDR1 MGHRA and CDR2 YSYEKL. Trimming pared 1 base from V and 1 base from J, leaving 7 bases between. The CDR3 region is CASSQGEIQETQYF. In DNA form, the CDR3 reads TGCGCCAGCAGCCAAGGGGAAATCCAAGAGACCCAGTACTTC.

This clonotype was observed a handful of times. The chain uses TRBV5-1 and TRBJ2-4, with D tentatively TRBD1 (6 bases). The CDR3 spans 13 residues. Trimming left V 6 bases short and J 5 bases short, with 12 bases between. CDR1 and CDR2 (germline): SGHRS, YFSETQ. This CDR3 reads CASKPGQQNIQYF. The CDR3 DNA reads as TGCGCCAGCAAACCAGGACAGCAAAACATTCAGTACTTC. Using reference TRBV5-1 and TRBJ2-4 for the parts outside the CDR3, the full variable domain is KAGVTQTPRYLIKTRGQQVTLSCSPISGHRSVSWYQQTPGQGLQFLFEYFSETQRNKGNFPGRFSGRQFSNSRSEMNVSTLELGDSALYLCASKPGQQNIQYFGAGTRLSVL.

The chain carries TRBV30 and TRBJ2-2; D is possibly TRBD2 (6 bases). CDR1 is GTSNPN and CDR2 is SVGIG in the germline V gene (reference sequence). Between the trimmed V and J ends, which lost 0 bases and 2 bases, there was a span of 13 bases. CDR3 length: 16 residues. The CDR3 nucleotides are TGTGCCTGGAGTGTCCAACTAGCCTTAAACACCGGGGAGCTGTTTTTT. It codes for CAWSVQLALNTGELFF.

This clonotype was detected many times. The chain couples TRBV3-1 to TRBJ1-2; D is perhaps TRBD1 (6 bases). The V and J ends lost 4 bases and 7 bases respectively, with 13 bases between them. This CDR3 has 13 amino acids. Germline V gives CDR1 LGHDT, CDR2 YNNKEL (reference sequence). The CDR3 DNA sequence: TGTGCCAGCAGCCCAAACAGGGTCGGTGGCTACACCTTC. Amino acids: CASSPNRVGGYTF.

Only a few counts were recorded for this clonotype. The chain is built from TRBV20-1 and TRBJ1-1; tentative D call: TRBD1 (5 bases). In germline, CDR1 is DFQATT, CDR2 SNEGSKA (reference sequence). V lost 0 bases, J lost 0 bases, and 8 bases lay in between. The CDR3 contains 14 residues. In DNA, the CDR3 is TGCAGTGCTAGAGAGGGCAGGGTGAACACTGAAGCTTTCTTT. Protein sequence: CSAREGRVNTEAFF.

The chain uses TRBV5-1 and TRBJ2-5; D is undetermined. CDR3 length equals 15 residues. V was shortened by 3 bases and J by 1 base, with 13 bases between the two germline ends. In germline, CDR1 is SGHRS, CDR2 YFSETQ. In nucleotides, the CDR3 is TGCGCCAGCAGCTCGTCCTTAGGACCCCAAGAGACCCAGTACTTC. This sequence encodes CASSSSLGPQETQYF. Full variable domain (remainder filled in from reference TRBV5-1 and TRBJ2-5): KAGVTQTPRYLIKTRGQQVTLSCSPISGHRSVSWYQQTPGQGLQFLFEYFSETQRNKGNFPGRFSGRQFSNSRSEMNVSTLELGDSALYLCASSSSLGPQETQYFGPGTRLLVL.

Concerning this clonotype: The CDR3 end shows no conserved phenylalanine or tryptophan, and so a read error is likely. DNA of the CDR3: TGTGCCAGCAGTTCGCGTCGACTAGCATCAGATACGCAGTATCTT. Protein: CASSSRRLASDTQYL. The chain joins TRBV27 to TRBJ2-3; 7 bases are shared with TRBD2. CDR3 length equals 15 residues. Trimming took 4 bases from V and 4 from J; bases not matched to a gene: 8. Germline values: CDR1 MNHEY, CDR2 SMNVEV (reference sequence).

The rearrangement uses TRBV11-2 and TRBJ2-3, with 12 bases fitting TRBD2. Germline trimming cut 2 bases from V and 6 bases from J; bases unmatched to any gene: 3. CDR1 and CDR2 (germline): SGHAT, FQNNGV. The CDR3 is 15 amino acids. The CDR3 region is CASSLTLAGGDTQYF. CDR3 coding DNA: TGTGCCAGCAGCTTAACTCTAGCGGGGGGGGATACGCAGTATTTT.

The chain links TRBV6-6 to TRBJ1-4, with D tentatively TRBD1 (6 bases). Between the trimmed V and J ends, which lost 4 bases and 7 bases, there was a span of 16 bases. The CDR3 contains 15 residues. Germline CDR1 reads MNHNY; CDR2 reads SVGAGI (reference sequence). The CDR3 DNA reads TGTGCCAGCAGTTTAACAGGGACCCCTGGTGAAAAACTGTTTTTT. This encodes CASSLTGTPGEKLFF.